Below, 19 T cell receptor beta chains from the same sample are listed, as sequenced in a study of shared clonotypes between healthy human individuals. Repertoires were generated with immunoSEQ multiplex PCR, while TCRdb's copy carries only in-frame clones and drops some. Of millions of clones in the sample, approximately 94% were seen once. Naive-designated CD8 cells lacked CD45RO, were positively enriched for CCR7, and omitted terminally differentiated effector memory CD45RA+ cells. Sequenced material: naive CD8+ T cells from PBMCs. Receptors were obtained from a man aged 18 to 29 in good health. Some clones in this sample may be carry-over from other donors' samples.

The genes are TRBV6-5 and TRBJ2-7, with D possibly TRBD2 on 5 matching bases. The CDR3 is 13 amino acids. Germline V gives CDR1 MNHEY, CDR2 SVGAGI. Trimming left V 2 bases short and J 7 bases short, with 12 bases between. The CDR3 region is CASSYEFGVEQYF. The CDR3 DNA sequence: TGTGCCAGCAGTTACGAATTCGGGGTTGAGCAGTACTTC.

The rearrangement links TRBV6-1 to TRBJ1-1, with D tentatively TRBD1 (5 bases). This CDR3 has 13 amino acids. The V end was cut by 8 bases, the J end by 1 base, with 11 bases between. Germline CDR1 is MNHNS and CDR2 is SASEGT. The CDR3 loop is CASGGTENTEAFF. The CDR3 region has the DNA TGTGCCAGCGGGGGGACGGAGAACACTGAAGCTTTCTTT.

The chain joins TRBV19 to TRBJ1-4; 8 bases match TRBD1. CDR3 size: 17 residues. V lost 6 bases and J lost 4; bases outside the gene matches: 13. The germline gives CDR1 LNHDA, CDR2 SQIVND (reference sequence). In nucleotides, the CDR3 is TGTGCCAGTAGGCCGGGGACAGGTCGCCACCTTAATGAAAAACTGTTTTTT. Its protein is CASRPGTGRHLNEKLFF.

The chain is built from TRBV11-2 and TRBJ2-7, with D possibly TRBD2 on 5 matching bases. The CDR3 loop spans 12 amino acids. From germline, CDR1 is SGHAT and CDR2 FQNNGV. Trimming pared 9 bases from V and 3 bases from J, leaving 12 bases between. The CDR3 reads CASRAALYEQYF. CDR3 in DNA: TGTGCCAGTCGAGCGGCCCTCTACGAGCAGTACTTC.

V usage is TRBV5-1 and J usage is TRBJ2-4, with TRBD1 matching 10 bases. CDR1 and CDR2 from the germline V gene are SGHRS and YFSETQ. There are 16 residues in the CDR3. The V segment lost 4 bases and the J segment 3 bases; nucleotides outside the gene matches: 7. CDR3 sequence reads: CASSTGQGKLKNIQYF. The DNA of the CDR3 is TGCGCCAGCAGCACGGGACAGGGGAAACTCAAAAACATTCAGTACTTC.

In its sample, this clone was seen once. The chain joins TRBV19 to TRBJ2-7; 11 bases are a match to TRBD1. V dropped 6 bases and J dropped 5; count of bases not matched to a gene: 3. Germline CDR1 reads LNHDA; CDR2 reads SQIVND (reference sequence). The CDR3 length is 13 residues. In DNA form, the CDR3 reads TGTGCCAGTAGGAGGACAGGGGGCCACGAGCAGTACTTC. Its translation: CASRRTGGHEQYF.

This sequence joins TRBV30 and TRBJ2-3; no reliable D call. Germline V gene sequence: CDR1 GTSNPN, CDR2 SVGIG (reference sequence). The V end lost 7 bases, the J end lost 4 bases, and 6 bases lay between the germline ends. The CDR3 covers 10 residues. The CDR3 DNA reads as TGTGCCTTGTTCGCAGATACGCAGTATTTT. This encodes CALFADTQYF.

V usage is TRBV18 and J usage is TRBJ2-5; 10 bases align to TRBD2. Trimming at V came to 5 bases and at J to 2 bases, leaving 8 bases not matched to a gene. CDR1 is KGHSH and CDR2 is LQKENI in the germline V gene. CDR3 length equals 16 residues. The CDR3 coding sequence is TGTGCCAGCTCATGGCCAAGCGGGAGGGCTCAAGAGACCCAGTACTTC. This gives the protein CASSWPSGRAQETQYF.

The chain uses TRBV13 and TRBJ1-1, with TRBD1 matching 7 bases. This CDR3 region has 14 residues. The trim removed 5 bases at V and 2 bases at J, leaving 5 bases unmatched. Germline V gives CDR1 PRHDT, CDR2 FYEKMQ (reference sequence). In DNA form, the CDR3 reads TGTGCCAGCAGCGGAGGGGGCGTAAACACTGAAGCTTTCTTT. Protein sequence: CASSGGGVNTEAFF.

A remark on this clone: The same CDR3 also results from other DNA sequences found in this sample. The chain has TRBV27 and TRBJ2-3; TRBD1 or TRBD2 may be the D gene (5 bases each). Germline lookup yields CDR1 MNHEY and CDR2 SMNVEV (reference sequence). This CDR3 region has 14 residues. The V end was cut by 1 base, the J end by 5 bases, with 10 bases between. CDR3 sequence: CASSLWGGGDTQYF. The CDR3 nucleotides are TGTGCCAGCAGTTTATGGGGTGGGGGAGATACGCAGTATTTT.

The V gene is TRBV7-9, the J gene TRBJ1-2; D remains ambiguous. Germline V gives CDR1 SEHNR, CDR2 FQNEAQ (reference sequence). The CDR3 totals 13 residues. V was pared by 5 bases and J by 8 bases, with 15 bases between. As DNA, the CDR3 is TGTGCCAGCAGCCCGAGCGGACGGTGGGGCTACACCTTC. Amino acid sequence: CASSPSGRWGYTF.

The chain is built from TRBV4-1 and TRBJ2-7; D perhaps matches TRBD1 (6 bases). CDR1 MGHRA and CDR2 YSYEKL come from the germline V gene. The CDR3 loop spans 15 amino acids. The V gene lost 1 base and the J gene lost 6 bases, with 16 bases spanning the gap. The CDR3 protein is CASSQGGRGSGEQYF. The CDR3 DNA sequence: TGCGCCAGCAGCCAAGGAGGCAGGGGATCAGGCGAGCAGTACTTC.

V is TRBV9 and J is TRBJ2-5; TRBD2 agrees at 8 bases. With 3 bases clipped from V and 4 bases from J, the junction kept 14 bases outside the gene matches. The CDR3 spans 17 residues. Germline-derived CDR1 and CDR2 are SGDLS and YYNGEE. CDR3 coding DNA: TGTGCCAGCAGCGATAGTAGCGGGATCAGTCACAGAGAGACCCAGTACTTC. This codes for CASSDSSGISHRETQYF.

This chain links TRBV5-4 with TRBJ2-3; D is possibly TRBD2 (7 bases). Germline lookup yields CDR1 SGHNT and CDR2 YYREEE (reference sequence). The CDR3 contains 15 residues. V was shortened by 4 bases and J by 4 bases, with 16 bases between the two germline ends. The CDR3 sequence is CASSPRGARADTQYF. The CDR3 DNA follows: TGTGCCAGCAGCCCCCGGGGGGCAAGAGCAGATACGCAGTATTTT.

This chain joins TRBV5-1 and TRBJ2-3; 10 bases fit TRBD2. The junction had 10 bases not matched to a gene; V was cut back by 0 bases and J by 3 bases. This CDR3 comprises 18 residues. Per the germline V gene, CDR1 is SGHRS and CDR2 is YFSETQ. CDR3 amino acids: CASSLVLAGGGATDTQYF. The CDR3 DNA follows: TGCGCCAGCAGCTTGGTGTTAGCGGGAGGAGGTGCGACAGATACGCAGTATTTT.

The chain couples TRBV7-8 to TRBJ2-5, with 7 bases matching TRBD1. The CDR3 length is 14 residues. V was clipped by 3 bases and J by 4 bases; unmatched bases: 5. Germline V gene data show CDR1 as SGHVS and CDR2 as FQNEAQ. This CDR3 is CASSLKTGVETQYF. The CDR3 nucleotides are TGTGCCAGCAGCTTGAAAACAGGGGTAGAGACCCAGTACTTC.

The V gene is TRBV2, the J gene TRBJ1-2; TRBD1 aligns across 7 bases. The germline CDR1 and CDR2 sequences are SNHLY and FYNNEI. This CDR3 has 16 residues. The junction had 12 bases not matched to a gene; V was cut back by 3 bases and J by 5 bases. As DNA, the CDR3 is TGTGCCAGCAGTGATTCCGGGACAGCTATCTCTTATGGCTACACCTTC. Protein sequence: CASSDSGTAISYGYTF.

This chain connects TRBV21-1 to TRBJ1-2. TRBV21-1 is deemed a pseudogene. The CDR3 totals 12 residues. The CDR3 loop reads CASSGRLYGYTF. The CDR3 DNA follows: TGTGCCAGCTCCGGACGGCTCTATGGCTACACCTTC.

This chain connects TRBV6-5 to TRBJ1-4; TRBD1 is a possible D gene (5 bases). V was trimmed by 2 bases and J by 13 bases, leaving 17 bases between them. CDR1 and CDR2 from the germline V gene are MNHEY and SVGAGI. CDR3 length: 14 residues. The CDR3 region is CASSYGAGRVGLFF. For the CDR3, the DNA is TGTGCCAGCAGTTACGGGGCAGGGAGGGTAGGACTGTTTTTT.